This paragraph reports one T cell receptor beta chain. Its antigen is as yet unknown. The source of the sample is a study of Ad26.COV2.S vaccination and SARS-CoV-2 variants. Study overall: Administration of Ad26.COV2.S was intramuscular, either once or twice 56 days apart.

V was pared by 0 bases and J by 1 base, with 8 bases of the junction left unmatched. CDR3 length: 18 residues. Germline V gene data show CDR1 as SGDLS and CDR2 as YYNGEE. Treatment noted: over 15 received Ad26.COV2.S at low or high dose, single or two shots; roughly 5 received placebo; per-sample allocation not given. Specimen acquisition occurred on day 63 following the initial vaccine or placebo injection. Study conclusions and caveats: Quantification of TCR breadth and depth may have yielded underestimates of total T cell responses. Substantial post-vaccination breadth of spike-specific CD8+ and CD4+ T cell responses was reported.

Method: immunoSEQ multiplex PCR; TCRdb's copy keeps in-frame clones and lacks some. The repertoire includes roughly 400,000 clones, 92% of them detected once, and 1.5% to 2% sits in the top ten. The TCR sequence derives from a person between 18 and 65 years old who received the Ad26.COV2.S COVID-19 vaccine or a placebo. This chain joins TRBV9 and TRBJ2-3; 10 nucleotides line up with TRBD2. Sequencing was performed on peripheral blood, taken in a trial of Ad26.COV2.S vaccine versus placebo. The CDR3 bases are TGTGCCAGCAGCGTAGCCGGGACTAGCGTTCTTGGCACAGATACGCAGTATTTT. It yields the protein CASSVAGTSVLGTDTQYF.